These 27 T cell receptor beta chains were sequenced from one sample in a study of T cells in Graves' hyperthyroidism and ophthalmopathy. RNA transcripts gave rise to amplified TCR beta CDR3 regions. The HTBI primer set drove a first-round RT-PCR of the TCR CDR3. TCRdb reanalysed the multiplex PCR reads using MiXCR and keeps one entry per CDR3 protein. The sample includes about 250,000 distinct CDR3 sequences, around 24% of them seen just once. Material: blood. Every receptor here comes from a woman aged 40 to 55 with Graves' ophthalmopathy.

This clonotype was seen ten or more times. The genes are TRBV2 and TRBJ1-6, with 7 positions matching TRBD1. J was trimmed by 3 bases and V by 4 bases; bases with no gene match: 3. This CDR3 comprises 15 residues. CDR1 and CDR2 from the germline V gene are SNHLY and FYNNEI. CDR3 loop: CASSGDSFYNSPLHF. The CDR3 coding sequence is TGTGCCAGCAGTGGGGACAGCTTCTATAATTCACCCCTCCACTTT.

The genes are TRBV6-5 and TRBJ1-1; D not resolved. Germline assignment: CDR1 MNHEY and CDR2 SVGAGI. The CDR3 sequence is 14 residues long. V was pared by 5 bases and J by 1 base, with 11 bases between. The DNA of the CDR3 is TGTGCCAGCAGTCTACACGGACCGAACACTGAAGCTTTCTTT. Its translation: CASSLHGPNTEAFF.

This clonotype appeared a few times. The chain employs TRBV27 and TRBJ2-7; D call uncertain. The germline V and J ends were trimmed by 3 bases and 2 bases, with 8 bases remaining between them. The CDR3 sequence is 13 residues long. Germline V gene lookup returns CDR1 MNHEY and CDR2 SMNVEV (reference sequence). The CDR3 bases are TGTGCCAGCAGTTTGAAGGAAACCTACGAGCAGTACTTC. Translating it yields CASSLKETYEQYF.

This chain uses TRBV6-1 with TRBJ1-1, with a tentative D call TRBD1 (6 bases). Germline V gives CDR1 MNHNS, CDR2 SASEGT. The CDR3 runs to 12 residues. V lost 10 bases, J lost 8 bases, and 17 bases lay in between. CDR3 in amino acids: CATLTGPKEAFF. CDR3 nucleotides: TGTGCCACACTAACAGGGCCCAAGGAAGCTTTCTTT.

At least ten counts were recorded for this clonotype. The CDR3, as DNA: TGCAGTGCTAGACACGGGACTAGCGGGAGGGCCCTCATGGAATCGCTACGCGAGCAGTACTTC. Translating gives CSARHGTSGRALMESLREQYF. This chain links TRBV20-1 with TRBJ2-7; the match to TRBD2 covers 16 bases. The trim removed 2 bases at V and 6 bases at J, leaving 22 bases unmatched. Germline CDR1 reads DFQATT; CDR2 reads SNEGSKA (reference sequence). The CDR3 contains 21 residues.

This clonotype was picked up many times. The CDR3 sequence: CASSYRGQSEQFF. CDR3 in DNA: TGTGCCAGCAGCTACAGGGGGCAGAGTGAGCAGTTCTTC. The rearrangement joins TRBV28 to TRBJ2-1, with 9 bases aligning to TRBD1. Trimming removed 6 bases from V and 9 bases from J; junction bases left unmatched: 6. This CDR3 contains 13 residues. Per germline, CDR1 MDHEN and CDR2 SYDVKM.

In this sample, this clonotype turned up many times. The chain uses TRBV27 and TRBJ2-7; 12 nucleotides align to TRBD2. Trimming took 5 bases from V and 2 from J; bases not matched to a gene: 4. Germline CDR1 MNHEY, CDR2 SMNVEV (reference sequence). The CDR3 extends over 15 amino acids. DNA of the CDR3: TGTGCCAGCAGTCTTGCTAGCGGGAGGGCCTACGAGCAGTACTTC. Its translation: CASSLASGRAYEQYF.

This chain uses TRBV28 with TRBJ1-5, with TRBD1 matching over 9 bases. The CDR3 extends over 16 amino acids. Germline values: CDR1 MDHEN, CDR2 SYDVKM. V lost 3 bases, J lost 2 bases, and 5 bases stayed unmatched. The CDR3 DNA reads as TGTGCCAGCAGTTTGCCACAGGGGGCAGGCAATCAGCCCCAGCATTTT. This encodes CASSLPQGAGNQPQHF.

This sequence joins TRBV7-3 and TRBJ2-7; D may match TRBD1 or TRBD2 (5 bases each). This CDR3 contains 15 residues. CDR1 is SGHTA, CDR2 FQGTGA, per germline. V was clipped by 2 bases and J by 4 bases, with 15 bases between them. For the CDR3, the DNA is TGTGCCAGCAGCTTAGGGGCCGGGACCCCTTACGAGCAGTACTTC. This sequence encodes CASSLGAGTPYEQYF.

This clonotype came up many times. This chain connects TRBV24-1 to TRBJ2-7, with TRBD2 identical over 10 bases. Losses at the gene ends were 4 bases for V and 1 base for J; bases not matched to a gene: 6. The CDR3 sequence is 16 residues long. In germline, CDR1 is KGHDR, CDR2 SFDVKD. For the CDR3, the DNA is TGTGCCACCAGTGAGGGAACTAGCGGGACTTCCTACGAGCAGTACTTC. Its translation: CATSEGTSGTSYEQYF.

This clonotype was seen at least ten times. The chain carries TRBV20-1 and TRBJ2-7; D is unresolved. The length of the CDR3 is 14 residues. V was clipped by 6 bases and J by 6 bases, with 21 bases between them. Germline V gene lookup returns CDR1 DFQATT and CDR2 SNEGSKA (reference sequence). The DNA for the CDR3 is TGCAGTGCCCCCCCCAGACCCGATGGGATCGAGCAGTACTTC. It is translated as CSAPPRPDGIEQYF.

V gene TRBV12-5 combines with J gene TRBJ1-1; D is ambiguous. V was pared by 6 bases and J by 4 bases, with 9 bases between. The CDR3 has 12 amino acids. CDR1 and CDR2 from the germline V gene are LGHNT and FRNRAP. The CDR3 DNA is TGTGCTAGTGGCCAGTTAACCACTGAAGCTTTCTTT. This sequence encodes CASGQLTTEAFF. Together with reference TRBV12-5 and TRBJ1-1, the CDR3 gives the full variable domain: DARVTQTPRHKVTEMGQEVTMRCQPILGHNTVFWYRQTMMQGLELLAYFRNRAPLDDSGMPKDRFSAEMPDATLATLKIQPSEPRDSAVYFCASGQLTTEAFFGQGTRLTVV.

This clonotype came up many times. The J gene is TRBJ2-7, the V gene TRBV6-2 or TRBV6-3, with 9 bases that match TRBD1. CDR3 length: 13 residues. Trimming cost V 8 bases and J 7 bases; bases outside gene matches: 9. From germline, CDR1 is MNHEY and CDR2 SVGEGT. The chain's CDR3 is CASGRDRVQEQYF. The DNA for the CDR3 is TGTGCCAGCGGCCGGGACAGGGTACAGGAGCAGTACTTC.

This clonotype was counted many times. The J gene is TRBJ1-1, the V gene TRBV6-2 or TRBV6-3; 7 positions match TRBD1. J lost 2 bases, V lost 0 bases, and 12 bases had no gene match. This CDR3 is 18 amino acids long. Germline V gene lookup returns CDR1 MNHEY and CDR2 SVGEGT. This CDR3 reads CASSYSRQGLLENTEAFF. CDR3 DNA sequence: TGTGCCAGCAGTTACTCGAGACAGGGCCTCTTGGAAAACACTGAAGCTTTCTTT.

This clonotype was detected ten times or more. The V call is TRBV15, the J call TRBJ2-7, with TRBD1 matching 7 bases. Germline V gene data show CDR1 as LNHNV and CDR2 as YYDKDF (reference sequence). With V trimmed by 2 bases and J by 2 bases, 3 bases remained unmatched. The CDR3 runs to 14 residues. CDR3 coding DNA: TGTGCCACCAGCAGATCCACAGGGGCCTACGAGCAGTACTTC. It yields the protein CATSRSTGAYEQYF.

This clonotype occurred a few times. The chain combines TRBV11-3 with TRBJ1-2; the match to TRBD1 covers 7 bases. With 7 bases clipped from V and 2 bases from J, the junction kept 10 bases outside the gene matches. The CDR3 is 15 residues long. Looked up from germline, CDR1 is SGHNT and CDR2 is YENEEA. CDR3 sequence: CASITGDRPNYGYTF. CDR3 DNA sequence: TGTGCCAGCATAACCGGGGACAGACCCAACTATGGCTACACCTTC.

The gene calls are TRBV6-2 or TRBV6-3 and TRBJ2-5, with D tentatively TRBD1 (7 bases). Trimming took 6 bases from V and 5 from J, leaving 22 bases between them. The germline gives CDR1 MNHEY, CDR2 SVGEGT. The CDR3 runs 16 residues. The CDR3 loop is CASSPWSDRRGETQYF. DNA for the CDR3: TGTGCCAGCAGCCCGTGGTCGGACAGGAGGGGGGAGACCCAGTACTTC.

This clonotype occurred many times. The chain is built from TRBV20-1 and TRBJ1-5; weak D call: TRBD1 (5 bases). CDR1 is DFQATT, CDR2 SNEGSKA, per germline (reference sequence). Trimming stripped 4 bases from V and 4 bases from J, with 23 bases between. This CDR3 spans 17 amino acids. This CDR3 is CSATVNPSGAGNQPQHF. The CDR3 coding sequence is TGCAGTGCTACAGTAAACCCGAGTGGGGCGGGTAATCAGCCCCAGCATTTT.

At least ten counts were recorded for this clonotype. J is TRBJ1-1 and V is TRBV5-1; D is unresolved. V was trimmed by 3 bases and J by 1 base, leaving 7 bases between them. The CDR3 covers 13 residues. CDR1 SGHRS and CDR2 YFSETQ come from the germline V gene. The CDR3 DNA is TGCGCCAGCAGCTATAAAGAGAACACTGAAGCTTTCTTT. Amino acid sequence: CASSYKENTEAFF.

This clonotype was detected many times. This chain joins TRBV6-1 and TRBJ1-3; the D is unclear. The CDR3 is 13 residues long. The germline V and J ends were trimmed by 6 bases and 7 bases, with 13 bases remaining between them. CDR1 MNHNS and CDR2 SASEGT come from the germline V gene. Written as DNA, the CDR3 is TGTGCCAGCAGAAAGGGTGGTAGGAACACCATATATTTT. This codes for CASRKGGRNTIYF.

This clonotype was counted many times. This chain connects TRBV28 to TRBJ2-3; 8 bases are shared with TRBD2. Trimming took 2 bases from V and 1 from J; bases not matched to a gene: 8. CDR1 and CDR2 (germline): MDHEN, SYDVKM. The CDR3 consists of 17 residues. The CDR3, as DNA: TGTGCCAGCAGTTTAGGGGCGGGAGGTTCGCGCACAGATACGCAGTATTTT. Its translation is CASSLGAGGSRTDTQYF.

This chain connects TRBV11-2 to TRBJ2-7; 13 bases are a match to TRBD2. The DNA end favors TRBJ2-5, so the J call may be wrong. The CDR3 consists of 16 residues. CDR1 and CDR2 (germline): SGHAT, FQNNGV. The CDR3 DNA is TGTGCCAGCAGCCGGAGACTAGCGGGAGGCCGGGAGACCCAGTACTTC. It specifies CASSRRLAGGRETQYF.

The chain uses TRBV5-1 and TRBJ2-5, with 8 bases aligning to TRBD1. The V gene end was trimmed by 0 bases and the J gene end by 1 base; junction bases not matched to a gene: 5. Looked up from germline, CDR1 is SGHRS and CDR2 is YFSETQ. This CDR3 is built from 16 residues. The CDR3 here is CASSLGTGPPQETQYF. The CDR3 nucleotides read TGCGCCAGCAGCTTGGGGACAGGGCCCCCCCAAGAGACCCAGTACTTC.

Many counts were recorded for this clonotype. V is TRBV5-1 and J is TRBJ2-7, with 9 bases lining up with TRBD1. There are 14 residues in the CDR3. Germline trimming cut 3 bases from V and 3 bases from J; bases unmatched to any gene: 4. In germline, CDR1 is SGHRS, CDR2 YFSETQ. CDR3 nucleotides: TGCGCCAGCAGCTCGGGACAGGGACTCTACGAGCAGTACTTC. Translation: CASSSGQGLYEQYF.

This clonotype was counted ten times or more. The chain has TRBV20-1 and TRBJ1-5, with D possibly being TRBD1 (5 bases). The CDR3 covers 15 residues. CDR1 and CDR2 (germline): DFQATT, SNEGSKA (reference sequence). Between the trimmed V and J ends, which lost 6 bases and 1 base, there was a span of 16 bases. CDR3 sequence: CSASPGSASNQPQHF. The CDR3 nucleotides are TGCAGTGCAAGCCCAGGGTCGGCGAGCAATCAGCCCCAGCATTTT.

This clonotype has ten or more counts. The V call is TRBV12-3 or TRBV12-4, the J call TRBJ2-5; possible D gene TRBD2, 5 bases. The V gene lost 2 bases and the J gene lost 3 bases, with 13 bases spanning the gap. CDR3 size: 15 residues. The CDR3, as DNA: TGTGCCAGCAGTTTACAGCGGCTAAGTGAAGAGACCCAGTACTTC. Encoded protein: CASSLQRLSEETQYF.

This chain links TRBV12-3 or TRBV12-4 with TRBJ2-3; maybe TRBD2 (6 bases). The CDR3 spans 15 residues. Trimming left V 4 bases short and J 4 bases short, with 15 bases between. The CDR3 region has the DNA TGTGCCAGCAGTTCAATCGGGGGACCACCAGATACGCAGTATTTT. This codes for CASSSIGGPPDTQYF.